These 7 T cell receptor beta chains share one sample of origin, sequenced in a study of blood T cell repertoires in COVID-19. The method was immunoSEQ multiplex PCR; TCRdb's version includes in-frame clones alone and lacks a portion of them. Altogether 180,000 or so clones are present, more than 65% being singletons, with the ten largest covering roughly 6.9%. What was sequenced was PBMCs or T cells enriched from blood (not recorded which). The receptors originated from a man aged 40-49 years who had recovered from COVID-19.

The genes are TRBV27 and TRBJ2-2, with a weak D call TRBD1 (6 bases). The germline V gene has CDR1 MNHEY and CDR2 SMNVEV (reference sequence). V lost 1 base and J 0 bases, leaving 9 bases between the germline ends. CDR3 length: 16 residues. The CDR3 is CASSLLRTANTGELFF. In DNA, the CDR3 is TGTGCCAGCAGTTTATTGAGGACAGCGAACACCGGGGAGCTGTTTTTT.

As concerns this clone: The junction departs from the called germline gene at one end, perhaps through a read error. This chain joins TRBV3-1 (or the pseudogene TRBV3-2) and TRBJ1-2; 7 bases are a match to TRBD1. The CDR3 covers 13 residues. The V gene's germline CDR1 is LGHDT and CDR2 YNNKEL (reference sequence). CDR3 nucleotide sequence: TGTGCCGGCAGCCAGCAGGGGGGAGGTGGCTACACCTTC. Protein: CAGSQQGGGGYTF.

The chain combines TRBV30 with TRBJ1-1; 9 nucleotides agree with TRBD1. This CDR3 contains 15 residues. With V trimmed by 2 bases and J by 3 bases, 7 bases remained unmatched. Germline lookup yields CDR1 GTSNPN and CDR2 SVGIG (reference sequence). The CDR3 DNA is TGTGCCTGGAGTCGGGACAGGGTGGGGGACACTGAAGCTTTCTTT. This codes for CAWSRDRVGDTEAFF.

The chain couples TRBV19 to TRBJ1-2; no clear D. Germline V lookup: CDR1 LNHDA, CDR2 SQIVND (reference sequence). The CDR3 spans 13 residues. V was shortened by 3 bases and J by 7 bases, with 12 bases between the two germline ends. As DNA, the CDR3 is TGTGCCAGTAGTATTTCCCTGCGCGGTGGCTACACCTTC. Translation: CASSISLRGGYTF.

CDR3: CASTVTVGGTEAFF. The CDR3 DNA follows: TGTGCCAGCACTGTCACCGTCGGGGGCACTGAAGCTTTCTTT. The chain couples TRBV6-5 to TRBJ1-1, with a tentative D call TRBD1 (5 bases). Trimming stripped 7 bases from V and 4 bases from J, with 16 bases between. Germline CDR1 reads MNHEY; CDR2 reads SVGAGI. The CDR3 covers 14 residues.

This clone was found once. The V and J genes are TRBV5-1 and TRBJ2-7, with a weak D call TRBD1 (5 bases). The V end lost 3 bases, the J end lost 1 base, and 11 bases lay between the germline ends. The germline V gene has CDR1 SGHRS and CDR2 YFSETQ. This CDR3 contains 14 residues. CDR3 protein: CASSSDSTSYEQYF. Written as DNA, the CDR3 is TGCGCCAGCAGCTCAGACAGTACATCCTACGAGCAGTACTTC.

CDR3 sequence: CSAATGGDNQPQHF. For the CDR3, the DNA is TGCAGCGCCGCGACAGGGGGAGACAATCAGCCCCAGCATTTT. V usage is TRBV29-1 and J usage is TRBJ1-5; 9 bases align to TRBD1. V was pared by 7 bases and J by 3 bases, with 7 bases of the junction left unmatched. In germline, CDR1 is SQVTM, CDR2 ANQGSEA. CDR3 length: 14 residues. The full variable domain, completed using reference TRBV29-1 and TRBJ1-5, is SAVISQKPSRDICQRGTSLTIQCQVDSQVTMMFWYRQQPGQSLTLIATANQGSEATYESGFVIDKFPISRPNLTFSTLTVSNMSPEDSSIYLCSAATGGDNQPQHFGDGTRLSIL.